A single sample gave rise to the 9 T cell receptor beta chains below, sequenced in a study of cytomegalovirus exposure and HLA in healthy donors. 13 Jbeta primers and 60 Vbeta primers were used for the PCR. Some clones are missing from TCRdb's copy, which holds only in-frame ones; the method was immunoSEQ multiplex PCR. The sample lists some 120,000 clones, 10% occurring once. The specimen was PBMCs. These receptors originate from a woman aged 18-29 years in good health and CMV-seropositive.

The chain couples TRBV6-5 to TRBJ2-1; TRBD2 matches at 9 bases. Germline lookup yields CDR1 MNHEY and CDR2 SVGAGI. This CDR3 has 15 amino acids. V lost 0 bases, J lost 9 bases, and 6 bases stayed unmatched. CDR3 protein: CASSYSGGRASEQFF. The DNA of the CDR3 is TGTGCCAGCAGTTACTCGGGCGGGAGGGCCAGTGAGCAGTTCTTC.

This clone was recorded a few times. This chain's CDR3 is CAWSPGGREAFF. The CDR3 DNA reads as TGTGCCTGGAGCCCCGGCGGCAGAGAAGCTTTCTTT. This sequence joins TRBV30 and TRBJ1-1; D ambiguous. The V and J ends lost 3 bases and 8 bases respectively, with 13 bases between them. The CDR3 spans 12 residues. Germline V gives CDR1 GTSNPN, CDR2 SVGIG (reference sequence).

This clone was recorded a few times. This rearrangement joins TRBV7-9 to TRBJ1-1; TRBD1 matches at 8 bases. In germline, CDR1 is SEHNR, CDR2 FQNEAQ (reference sequence). The CDR3 contains 16 residues. J gave up 0 bases and V 4 bases, and 7 bases lay outside the gene matches. For the CDR3, the DNA is TGTGCCAGCAGCTCACAGGGGGGGGTTTTGAACACTGAAGCTTTCTTT. Amino acid sequence: CASSSQGGVLNTEAFF.

V gene TRBV27 combines with J gene TRBJ2-7; 9 bases match TRBD1. The CDR3 has 13 amino acids. V trimming: 5 bases; J trimming: 7 bases; junction bases outside the gene matches: 6. Germline CDR1 MNHEY, CDR2 SMNVEV (reference sequence). The CDR3 DNA is TGTGCCAGCAGTCCACAGGGGGCACGAGAGCAGTACTTC. As protein: CASSPQGAREQYF.

This clone was detected only once. One end of the junction varies from germline; a read error may be responsible. CDR3 region: CASMSLVGYTF. CDR3 nucleotide sequence: TGTGCCAGCATGTCTCTGGTGGGCTACACCTTT. The chain recombines TRBV28 with TRBJ1-2; D call uncertain. The CDR3 loop spans 11 amino acids. Germline V gene sequence: CDR1 MDHEN, CDR2 SYDVKM.

CDR3 DNA sequence: TGTGCCACCGGCTTGGCGGAAGGCTACACCTTC. This sequence encodes CATGLAEGYTF. The chain uses TRBV6-5 and TRBJ1-2; D remains unclear. Germline CDR1 reads MNHEY; CDR2 reads SVGAGI. The CDR3 loop spans 11 amino acids. V lost 10 bases to trimming and J lost 8 bases, with 14 bases between them.

The V and J genes are TRBV29-1 and TRBJ2-7; D may be TRBD1 (6 bases). Looked up from germline, CDR1 is SQVTM and CDR2 is ANQGSEA. This CDR3 is built from 12 residues. V shed 7 bases and J shed 0 bases, with 10 bases lying between them. CDR3 in DNA: TGCAGCGGAATGGACAGCTCCTACGAGCAGTACTTC. Residues: CSGMDSSYEQYF.

The chain employs TRBV25-1 and TRBJ1-2; the D is unclear. This CDR3 is built from 16 residues. Trimming left V 4 bases short and J 3 bases short, with 18 bases between. The germline V gene encodes CDR1 MGHDK and CDR2 SYGVNS. The CDR3 DNA reads as TGTGCCAGCAGTGTGGCAGGCCCGCTTGAAGACTATGGCTACACCTTC. This codes for CASSVAGPLEDYGYTF.

This clone came up a few times. The V and J genes are TRBV13 and TRBJ2-7, with TRBD2 matching over 14 bases. With 0 bases clipped from V and 5 bases from J, the junction kept 3 bases outside the gene matches. CDR3 length: 16 residues. Germline lookup yields CDR1 PRHDT and CDR2 FYEKMQ (reference sequence). CDR3 region: CASSLGSGLAGDEQYF. The CDR3 nucleotides read TGTGCCAGCAGCTTAGGGTCGGGACTAGCGGGGGACGAGCAGTACTTC. The full variable domain, rest sourced from reference TRBV13 and TRBJ2-7, is AAGVIQSPRHLIKEKRETATLKCYPIPRHDTVYWYQQGPGQDPQFLISFYEKMQSDKGSIPDRFSAQQFSDYHSELNMSSLELGDSALYFCASSLGSGLAGDEQYFGPGTRLTVT.